These 27 T cell receptor beta chains were sequenced from one sample in a study of early T cells in non-severe SARS-CoV-2 infection. Using its own MiXCR run on the 5' RACE reads, TCRdb lists one record per CDR3 protein. The table includes tens of thousands of distinct CDR3 sequences, around 4.6% detected once. Sequenced material: whole blood. The receptors here all came from an adult who was a healthcare worker with PCR-confirmed SARS-CoV-2 infection or an uninfected control (not recorded which).

In its sample, this clonotype was seen many times. This chain links TRBV19 with TRBJ2-1; D possibly corresponds to TRBD1 (5 bases). Trimming removed 3 bases from V and 2 bases from J, with 8 bases in between. The germline V gene encodes CDR1 LNHDA and CDR2 SQIVND (reference sequence). This CDR3 contains 14 residues. The CDR3 here is CASSIDRAYNEQFF. CDR3 bases: TGTGCCAGTAGTATTGACAGAGCCTACAATGAGCAGTTCTTC.

In its sample, this clonotype was seen many times. The gene calls are TRBV7-8 and TRBJ1-1; D not certain. Trimming stripped 5 bases from V and 1 base from J, with 8 bases between. The CDR3 totals 13 residues. From germline, CDR1 is SGHVS and CDR2 FQNEAQ. The CDR3: CASSQQQNTEAFF. The CDR3 DNA is TGTGCCAGCAGCCAGCAGCAGAACACTGAAGCTTTCTTT.

This clonotype was seen ten or more times. This chain joins TRBV12-3 or TRBV12-4 and TRBJ2-2; D uncertain. The V end was cut by 6 bases, the J end by 0 bases, with 11 bases between. The CDR3 spans 15 residues. The CDR3 loop is CASSPLGSNTGELFF. The CDR3 DNA reads TGTGCCAGCAGCCCCTTAGGGTCGAACACCGGGGAGCTGTTTTTT.

This clonotype has just a few counts. The chain carries TRBV6-5 and TRBJ2-7; 11 nucleotides match TRBD2. This CDR3 has 14 amino acids. Germline CDR1 is MNHEY and CDR2 is SVGAGI. The V and J ends lost 6 bases and 6 bases, in that order; junction bases with no gene match: 7. This CDR3 reads CASSHSGGAGEQYF. DNA of the CDR3: TGTGCCAGCAGCCATAGCGGGGGGGCTGGCGAGCAGTACTTC.

This clonotype was detected many times. The J gene is TRBJ1-1, the V gene TRBV30; tentative D call: TRBD1 (5 bases). Germline V gene data show CDR1 as GTSNPN and CDR2 as SVGIG (reference sequence). CDR3 size: 14 residues. V was trimmed by 3 bases and J by 4 bases, leaving 15 bases between them. CDR3 protein: CAWSVLAGGTEAFF. Written as DNA, the CDR3 is TGTGCCTGGAGCGTGCTGGCGGGGGGCACTGAAGCTTTCTTT.

The chain links TRBV24-1 to TRBJ2-3; no firm D call. With 3 bases removed from V and 1 base from J, the gap between germline ends came to 7 bases. Per germline, CDR1 KGHDR and CDR2 SFDVKD. This CDR3 has 14 amino acids. The CDR3 sequence is CATSDPRGTDTQYF. Written as DNA, the CDR3 is TGTGCCACCAGTGATCCAAGGGGCACAGATACGCAGTATTTT.

This clonotype appeared many times. The chain joins TRBV3-1 to TRBJ1-5, with 7 bases that match TRBD1. Germline V gene sequence: CDR1 LGHDT, CDR2 YNNKEL (reference sequence). This CDR3 region has 14 residues. J gave up 3 bases and V 4 bases, and 3 bases lay outside the gene matches. CDR3 DNA sequence: TGTGCCAGCAGCCGGGGACAGCTCAATCAGCCCCAGCATTTT. Amino acids: CASSRGQLNQPQHF.

This clonotype appeared many times. The rearrangement links TRBV5-8 to TRBJ1-1; D possibly corresponds to TRBD1 (5 bases). Trimming removed 1 base at V and 1 base at J, with 5 bases between. CDR3 size: 13 residues. From germline, CDR1 is SGHTS and CDR2 YDEGEE. The CDR3 DNA reads TGTGCCAGCAGCTTGACAGGGAACACTGAAGCTTTCTTT. It encodes CASSLTGNTEAFF.

The chain recombines TRBV4-3 with TRBJ2-1, with 14 bases matching TRBD2. The CDR3 has 17 residues. Trimming took 0 bases from V and 10 from J; bases not matched to a gene: 8. Germline V gives CDR1 LGHNA, CDR2 YSLEER. The CDR3 spells CASSQELMGLAGVEQFF. CDR3 in DNA: TGCGCCAGCAGCCAAGAACTTATGGGACTAGCGGGGGTCGAGCAGTTCTTC.

Ten or more counts support this clonotype. V gene TRBV9 combines with J gene TRBJ1-6, with 9 bases identical to TRBD1. This CDR3 is 16 amino acids long. From germline, CDR1 is SGDLS and CDR2 YYNGEE. Trimming cost V 0 bases and J 6 bases; bases outside gene matches: 4. The CDR3 region is CASSVEGQGGNSPLHF. The DNA for the CDR3 is TGTGCCAGCAGCGTAGAGGGACAGGGTGGTAATTCACCCCTCCACTTT.

This clonotype came up many times. V is TRBV20-1 and J is TRBJ2-3, with TRBD1 as a possible D gene (6 bases). V dropped 6 bases and J dropped 1 base, with 8 bases sitting between them. CDR1 is DFQATT, CDR2 SNEGSKA, per germline (reference sequence). This CDR3 contains 12 residues. The CDR3 nucleotides read TGCAGTGCACGACAGGGCACAGATACGCAGTATTTT. This encodes CSARQGTDTQYF.

This clonotype was seen many times. The rearrangement uses TRBV7-8 and TRBJ2-7, with TRBD2 identical over 11 bases. This CDR3 spans 15 amino acids. Germline V gene lookup returns CDR1 SGHVS and CDR2 FQNEAQ. J was trimmed by 5 bases and V by 1 base; bases with no gene match: 4. The CDR3 DNA is TGTGCCAGCAGCTTAGAACTAGCGGGGGTCCACGAGCAGTACTTC. This encodes CASSLELAGVHEQYF.

This clonotype was picked up many times. The chain carries TRBV28 and TRBJ2-5; 8 bases are shared with TRBD1. The CDR3 sequence is 13 residues long. Germline values: CDR1 MDHEN, CDR2 SYDVKM. J lost 6 bases, V lost 10 bases, and 10 bases had no gene match. The CDR3 region has the DNA TGTGCCATCAAGACAGGGGAGGCGAAGACCCAGTACTTC. Translating gives CAIKTGEAKTQYF.

The table lists this clonotype with many counts. The chain carries TRBV30 and TRBJ1-5, with D possibly being TRBD1 (5 bases). CDR3 length: 13 residues. The germline V gene has CDR1 GTSNPN and CDR2 SVGIG (reference sequence). Written as DNA, the CDR3 is TGTGCGCTCGGGGGAGGTAGCAATCAGCCCCAGCATTTT. It encodes CALGGGSNQPQHF. Full variable domain (outside the CDR3, taken from reference TRBV30 and TRBJ1-5): SQTIHQWPATLVQPVGSPLSLECTVEGTSNPNLYWYRQAAGRGLQLLFYSVGIGQISSEVPQNLSASRPQDRQFILSSKKLLLSDSGFYLCALGGGSNQPQHFGDGTRLSIL.

This clonotype was picked up a small number of times. The V and J genes are TRBV20-1 and TRBJ2-5, with 10 nucleotides matching TRBD2. CDR1 is DFQATT, CDR2 SNEGSKA, per germline (reference sequence). The CDR3 is 13 amino acids. Trimming took 6 bases from V and 4 from J; bases not matched to a gene: 5. The CDR3 spells CSAPAGGRETQYF. In DNA form, the CDR3 reads TGCAGTGCCCCAGCGGGGGGGCGAGAGACCCAGTACTTC.

This clonotype was seen many times. The chain has TRBV30 and TRBJ1-2; D perhaps matches TRBD1 (5 bases). From germline, CDR1 is GTSNPN and CDR2 SVGIG (reference sequence). This CDR3 is built from 13 residues. V was shortened by 0 bases and J by 1 base, with 6 bases between the two germline ends. CDR3 region: CAWSVDSNYGYTF. The CDR3 DNA reads as TGTGCCTGGAGTGTTGACAGTAACTATGGCTACACCTTC.

The table lists this clonotype with many counts. This chain uses TRBV12-3 or TRBV12-4 with TRBJ2-7, with D unclear. V was trimmed by 6 bases and J by 4 bases, leaving 13 bases between them. The CDR3 has 13 amino acids. The CDR3: CASSYDNYYEQYF. In nucleotides, the CDR3 is TGTGCCAGCAGCTATGACAATTATTACGAGCAGTACTTC.

The chain recombines TRBV15 with TRBJ1-1; D is unclear. This CDR3 contains 13 residues. Germline V CDR1 and CDR2: LNHNV, YYDKDF (reference sequence). V lost 0 bases and J lost 5, with 7 bases in between. The CDR3 loop reads CATSRDIRTEAFF. CDR3 nucleotides: TGTGCCACCAGCAGAGATATAAGAACTGAAGCTTTCTTT.

This clonotype has at least ten counts. The chain combines TRBV6-5 with TRBJ1-6; D is perhaps TRBD1 (6 bases). With 3 bases removed from V and 7 bases from J, the gap between germline ends came to 19 bases. This CDR3 region has 17 residues. Germline assignment: CDR1 MNHEY and CDR2 SVGAGI. In DNA form, the CDR3 reads TGTGCCAGCAGTTATGCCCAATGGCAGGGGCAAAATTCACCCCTCCACTTT. Translating it yields CASSYAQWQGQNSPLHF.

This clonotype was observed many times. The chain employs TRBV7-2 and TRBJ1-6; D gene uncertain. Trimming left V 0 bases short and J 2 bases short, with 5 bases between. CDR1 SGHTA and CDR2 FQGNSA come from the germline V gene. This CDR3 region has 15 residues. CDR3 in amino acids: CASSLAGPYNSPLHF. The DNA of the CDR3 is TGTGCCAGCAGCTTAGCAGGTCCCTATAATTCACCCCTCCACTTT. Full variable domain (remainder filled in from reference TRBV7-2 and TRBJ1-6): GAGVSQSPSNKVTEKGKDVELRCDPISGHTALYWYRQSLGQGLEFLIYFQGNSAPDKSGLPSDRFSAERTGGSVSTLTIQRTQQEDSAVYLCASSLAGPYNSPLHFGNGTRLTVT.

There are many counts of this clonotype. The rearrangement links TRBV7-9 to TRBJ2-5, with TRBD2 as a possible D gene (7 bases). Trimming took 5 bases from V and 3 from J, leaving 13 bases between them. Germline lookup yields CDR1 SEHNR and CDR2 FQNEAQ (reference sequence). The CDR3 totals 14 residues. The CDR3 sequence: CASSLGGAEETQYF. The CDR3 DNA reads as TGTGCCAGCAGCCTGGGGGGGGCGGAAGAGACCCAGTACTTC.

This clonotype has a count of ten or more. The V and J genes are TRBV28 and TRBJ1-5; D unresolved. With 5 bases removed from V and 7 bases from J, the gap between germline ends came to 21 bases. From germline, CDR1 is MDHEN and CDR2 SYDVKM. This CDR3 contains 16 residues. The CDR3 protein is CASSRVRHGFGQPQHF. CDR3 nucleotide sequence: TGTGCCAGCAGTCGGGTCCGGCATGGTTTCGGGCAGCCCCAGCATTTT. The full variable domain, completed using reference TRBV28 and TRBJ1-5, is DVKVTQSSRYLVKRTGEKVFLECVQDMDHENMFWYRQDPGLGLRLIYFSYDVKMKEKGDIPEGYSVSREKKERFSLILESASTNQTSMYLCASSRVRHGFGQPQHFGDGTRLSIL.

This clonotype was counted a few times. The chain uses TRBV18 and TRBJ2-3; 8 bases map to TRBD1. Germline CDR1 reads KGHSH; CDR2 reads LQKENI. CDR3 size: 15 residues. V trimming: 2 bases; J trimming: 2 bases; junction bases outside the gene matches: 3. The CDR3 DNA is TGTGCCAGCTCACCAAGGACAGGGTTCACAGATACGCAGTATTTT. Protein: CASSPRTGFTDTQYF.

This chain joins TRBV9 and TRBJ1-1; 7 nucleotides agree with TRBD1. CDR3 length: 13 residues. The V gene end was trimmed by 5 bases and the J gene end by 2 bases; junction bases not matched to a gene: 3. Germline-derived CDR1 and CDR2 are SGDLS and YYNGEE. The CDR3 DNA reads as TGTGCCAGCAGACGACAGGGCAACACTGAAGCTTTCTTT. Amino acids: CASRRQGNTEAFF.

The CDR3 DNA is TGTGCCAGCAGTGCTAGCGGGGGGCAAGAGACCCAGTACTTC. Protein product: CASSASGGQETQYF. This chain uses TRBV2 with TRBJ2-5; 11 nucleotides line up with TRBD2. The CDR3 loop spans 14 amino acids. Germline CDR1 is SNHLY and CDR2 is FYNNEI. Trimming at V came to 4 bases and at J to 2 bases, leaving 0 bases not matched to a gene.

The V gene is TRBV20-1, the J gene TRBJ2-3; 9 nucleotides align to TRBD2. The V segment lost 3 bases and the J segment 4 bases; nucleotides outside the gene matches: 8. This CDR3 has 15 amino acids. Per the germline V gene, CDR1 is DFQATT and CDR2 is SNEGSKA (reference sequence). Here the CDR3 reads CSASGRGGSADTQYF. As DNA, the CDR3 is TGCAGTGCTAGTGGGCGGGGGGGCAGTGCAGATACGCAGTATTTT.

The chain recombines TRBV12-3 or TRBV12-4 with TRBJ2-3; D is undetermined. The V gene lost 4 bases and the J gene lost 4 bases, with 6 bases spanning the gap. The CDR3 is 12 residues long. CDR3 protein: CASSSTADTQYF. The CDR3 DNA follows: TGTGCCAGCAGTTCGACTGCAGATACGCAGTATTTT.